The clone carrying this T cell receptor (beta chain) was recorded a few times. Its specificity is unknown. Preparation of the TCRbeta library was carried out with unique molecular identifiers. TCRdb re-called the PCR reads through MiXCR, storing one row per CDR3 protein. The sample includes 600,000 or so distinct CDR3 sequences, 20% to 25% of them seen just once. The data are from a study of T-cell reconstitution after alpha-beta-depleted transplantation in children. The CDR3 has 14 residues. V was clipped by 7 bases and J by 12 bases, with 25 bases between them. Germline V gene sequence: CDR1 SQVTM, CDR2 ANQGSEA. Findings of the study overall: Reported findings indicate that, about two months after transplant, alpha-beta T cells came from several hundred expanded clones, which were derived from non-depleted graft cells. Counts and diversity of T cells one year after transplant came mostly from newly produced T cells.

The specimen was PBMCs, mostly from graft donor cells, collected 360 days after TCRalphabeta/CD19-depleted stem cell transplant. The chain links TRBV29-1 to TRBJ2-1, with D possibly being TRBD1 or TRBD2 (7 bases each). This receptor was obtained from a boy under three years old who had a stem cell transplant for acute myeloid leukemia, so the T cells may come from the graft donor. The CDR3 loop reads CSAPGGGLYLGQFF. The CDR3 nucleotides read TGCAGCGCCCCAGGGGGGGGTCTATATTTGGGGCAGTTCTTC.